The clone carrying this TCR beta chain was seen a few times. Antigen specificity is unknown. The entry originates in a study of T cell repertoires in cytomegalovirus infection. Across the whole study: Both CMV infection and a matching HLA type were indicated by public TCR beta signatures.

One entry per CDR3 protein, called by TCRdb with MiXCR from the reads. The table records about 740,000 distinct CDR3 sequences, about a third of them present only once. The CDR3 extends over 14 amino acids. V was trimmed by 2 bases and J by 7 bases, leaving 12 bases between them. Looked up from germline, CDR1 is SGHTA and CDR2 is FQGTGA. Notes on the study in general: Cumulative public TCR beta family frequency identified carriers of CMV plus the relevant HLA. CMV-specific TCR beta clonotypes restricted by HLA-C dominated the ex vivo response.

The sequence was collected from a human donor in good health (CMV status not recorded). Some clones in this sample may be carry-over from other donors' samples. The sequenced sample consisted of PBMCs. The rearrangement links TRBV7-3 to TRBJ2-1; possibly TRBD2 for D (6 bases). DNA of the CDR3: TGTGCCAGCAGCTTACGAGGGGACTTGAATGAGCAGTTCTTC. Amino acid sequence: CASSLRGDLNEQFF.